This TCR beta chain derives from a study of T cells after yellow fever vaccination. The sample holds a few counts of this clonotype. Its antigen is currently unknown. The CDR3 extends over 13 amino acids. Trimming left V 1 base short and J 6 bases short, with 10 bases between. Germline V CDR1 and CDR2: DFQATT, SNEGSKA (reference sequence). Overall study findings and caveats: Subsequent booster samples again held most clones from primary vaccination (less than 98% CD4, about 85% CD8). Researchers noted that a small share of clonotypes showed up in both CD4 and CD8 compartments.

TCRdb re-analysed the 5' RACE reads in MiXCR, keeping a single row per CDR3 protein. The sample has hundreds of thousands of distinct CDR3 sequences, approximately 9% seen once. The source of this sequence is a man aged 18-30 years who received the YFV17D yellow fever vaccine. The source material was PBMCs, sampled on the day of the first yellow fever vaccination. The chain uses TRBV20-1 and TRBJ1-5; no clear D gene. The CDR3 protein is CSARGDLSQPQHF. The CDR3 DNA reads TGCAGTGCTAGAGGGGATTTGAGTCAGCCCCAGCATTTT.